The 15 T cell receptor beta chains presented below share a single source sample, sequenced in a study of shared clonotypes between healthy human individuals (dated by TCRdb to 2018 to 2021). Library preparation was by the immunoSEQ multiplex PCR assay. Held by TCRdb, this immuneACCESS table contains in-frame sequences only and omits some clones. Under half of the omission traces to an unresolved V gene where checked; the cause of the rest is unknown. This sample has approximately 740,000 clones in its table, and over 90% of those were observed once. The ten largest clonotypes hold 20% to 30% of the sample. CD8 naive samples were obtained by positive selection for CCR7 among CD45RO-negative cells, yielding a CD45RA+CCR7+ population from which TemRA cells were excluded. The sequencing sample was made of naive CD8+ T cells sorted from blood. This sample's cell subset or site label indicates: CD45RA+CCR7+. These receptor sequences come from a young man in good health.

This chain joins TRBV4-1 and TRBJ2-4, with D possibly being TRBD2 (5 bases). Germline V gives CDR1 MGHRA, CDR2 YSYEKL. This CDR3 is 16 amino acids long. Between the trimmed V and J ends, which lost 1 base and 7 bases, there was a span of 17 bases. CDR3 coding DNA: TGCGCCAGCAGCCAAGCCCCGGGCCCGGGGATGAACATTCAGTACTTC. Its protein is CASSQAPGPGMNIQYF.

The chain joins TRBV14 to TRBJ2-7; D uncertain. V was shortened by 3 bases and J by 2 bases, with 8 bases between the two germline ends. The CDR3 extends over 13 amino acids. Germline V gene lookup returns CDR1 SGHDN and CDR2 FVKESK. As DNA, the CDR3 is TGTGCCAGCAGCCAGGAAATGACCTACGAGCAGTACTTC. Its translation is CASSQEMTYEQYF.

This chain joins TRBV10-3 and TRBJ2-2, with 7 bases aligning to TRBD2. The CDR3 totals 14 residues. The trim removed 11 bases at V and 5 bases at J, leaving 11 bases unmatched. The germline CDR1 and CDR2 sequences are ENHRY and SYGVKD. CDR3 sequence (DNA): TGTGCCGGCCGGGGGGAGATCAGTACCGGGGAGCTGTTTTTT. It encodes CAGRGEISTGELFF.

This rearrangement joins TRBV4-2 to TRBJ2-1; unclear D gene. The V gene's germline CDR1 is LGHNA and CDR2 YNFKEQ. The V end lost 1 base, the J end lost 7 bases, and 11 bases lay between the germline ends. This CDR3 contains 14 residues. The DNA for the CDR3 is TGTGCCAGCAGCCAAGTCGGCAGAGAAAATGAGCAGTTCTTC. Translating it yields CASSQVGRENEQFF.

This chain uses TRBV28 with TRBJ2-7; tentatively, D is TRBD1 (5 bases). Germline V gene sequence: CDR1 MDHEN, CDR2 SYDVKM. Trimming cost V 9 bases and J 3 bases, with 12 bases left between them. There are 12 residues in the CDR3. The CDR3 protein is CASASDSYEQYF. The CDR3 DNA is TGTGCCAGTGCTAGTGACAGCTACGAGCAGTACTTC. Together with reference TRBV28 and TRBJ2-7, the CDR3 gives the full variable domain: DVKVTQSSRYLVKRTGEKVFLECVQDMDHENMFWYRQDPGLGLRLIYFSYDVKMKEKGDIPEGYSVSREKKERFSLILESASTNQTSMYLCASASDSYEQYFGPGTRLTVT.

The gene calls are TRBV6-5 and TRBJ2-1; the match to TRBD1 covers 7 bases. The CDR3 contains 14 residues. Germline CDR1 reads MNHEY; CDR2 reads SVGAGI. V lost 4 bases, J lost 5 bases, and 5 bases stayed unmatched. The CDR3 protein is CASSWGQLHNEQFF. Here the CDR3 DNA reads TGTGCCAGCAGTTGGGGACAGCTTCACAATGAGCAGTTCTTC.

On this clone itself: Other nucleotide sequences from this sample produce the same CDR3. The chain couples TRBV27 to TRBJ1-1; D is uncertain. Trimming stripped 2 bases from V and 0 bases from J, with 4 bases between. The CDR3 covers 13 residues. Germline V lookup: CDR1 MNHEY, CDR2 SMNVEV (reference sequence). The CDR3 DNA sequence: TGTGCCAGCAGTTTAGGTATGAACACTGAAGCTTTCTTT. It specifies CASSLGMNTEAFF.

The chain recombines TRBV11-2 with TRBJ2-1; TRBD2 aligns across 8 bases. From germline, CDR1 is SGHAT and CDR2 FQNNGV. CDR3 length: 18 amino acids. Losses at the gene ends were 5 bases for V and 3 bases for J; bases not matched to a gene: 15. CDR3 in amino acids: CASSPPPATSGNYNEQFF. The DNA of the CDR3 is TGTGCCAGCAGCCCTCCCCCCGCCACTAGCGGCAACTACAATGAGCAGTTCTTC.

The chain joins TRBV2 to TRBJ1-1; TRBD1 aligns across 7 bases. The CDR3 spans 14 residues. The J segment lost 5 bases and the V segment lost 6 bases, leaving 9 bases of the junction unmatched. Germline V gene sequence: CDR1 SNHLY, CDR2 FYNNEI. The CDR3, as DNA: TGTGCCAGCAGGTGGGAGGGGGCCGGAACTGAAGCTTTCTTT. Encoded protein: CASRWEGAGTEAFF.

Note on this clone: Other DNA sequences in the same sample also yield this CDR3. The chain couples TRBV4-1 to TRBJ2-2; D unclear. V was clipped by 1 base and J by 4 bases, with 4 bases between them. The length of the CDR3 is 13 residues. CDR1 is MGHRA, CDR2 YSYEKL, per germline. DNA for the CDR3: TGCGCCAGCAGCCAAGGTGGCACCGGGGAGCTGTTTTTT. This codes for CASSQGGTGELFF.

The chain carries TRBV30 and TRBJ2-7, with D possibly being TRBD2 (5 bases). Trimming left V 3 bases short and J 6 bases short, with 12 bases between. The CDR3 covers 12 residues. Germline-derived CDR1 and CDR2 are GTSNPN and SVGIG (reference sequence). The CDR3 loop is CAWRRARREQYF. The CDR3 region has the DNA TGTGCCTGGAGGCGGGCCCGGCGCGAGCAGTACTTC. Supplemented by reference TRBV30 and TRBJ2-7, the full variable domain reads SQTIHQWPATLVQPVGSPLSLECTVEGTSNPNLYWYRQAAGRGLQLLFYSVGIGQISSEVPQNLSASRPQDRQFILSSKKLLLSDSGFYLCAWRRARREQYFGPGTRLTVT.

For the CDR3, the DNA is TGTGCCAGCAGCCCCAGTGGGGGGCTAGAGGCAGATACGCAGTATTTT. Protein sequence: CASSPSGGLEADTQYF. The gene calls are TRBV7-2 and TRBJ2-3; the D call may be TRBD1 or TRBD2 (6 bases each). From germline, CDR1 is SGHTA and CDR2 FQGNSA. V was trimmed by 5 bases and J by 4 bases, leaving 19 bases between them. The CDR3 contains 16 residues.

The chain employs TRBV6-6 and TRBJ2-3; 8 positions agree with TRBD1. CDR1 MNHNY and CDR2 SVGAGI come from the germline V gene (reference sequence). Trimming took 1 base from V and 2 from J; bases not matched to a gene: 2. This CDR3 is built from 15 residues. The CDR3 nucleotides read TGTGCCAGCAGTTACTACAGGGGGGACACAGATACGCAGTATTTT. As protein: CASSYYRGDTDTQYF.

V is TRBV6-5 and J is TRBJ2-7; 10 bases align to TRBD2. Per germline, CDR1 MNHEY and CDR2 SVGAGI. The CDR3 totals 14 residues. V shed 6 bases and J 3 bases; nucleotides not matched to a gene: 5. CDR3 DNA sequence: TGTGCCAGCAGACCCGGGACTAGCGACTACGAGCAGTACTTC. It is translated as CASRPGTSDYEQYF.

This chain connects TRBV13 to TRBJ2-2; the match to TRBD2 covers 8 bases. CDR1 PRHDT and CDR2 FYEKMQ come from the germline V gene (reference sequence). Trimming took 4 bases from V and 6 from J; bases not matched to a gene: 13. This CDR3 comprises 17 residues. CDR3 residues: CASSWVPERETPGELFF. CDR3 sequence (DNA): TGTGCCAGCAGCTGGGTTCCCGAGCGGGAGACGCCCGGGGAGCTGTTTTTT.